Following are 18 T cell receptor beta chains from one sample sequenced in a study of T cell responses to AZD1222 COVID-19 vaccine. Clones were read by immunoSEQ multiplex PCR, and TCRdb kept only the in-frame ones, dropping some. Counted here are around 160,000 clones, 82% occurring once; the ten biggest clones make up about 4%. Sequenced here: peripheral blood, sampled on day 0 of MenACWY control vaccination. These TCRs come from an adult in good health.

V usage is TRBV12-3 or TRBV12-4 and J usage is TRBJ2-7; the D gene is possibly TRBD1 (5 bases). This CDR3 is built from 12 residues. V was trimmed by 7 bases and J by 0 bases, leaving 7 bases between them. The CDR3 sequence is CASTQGSYEQYF. The CDR3 DNA reads as TGTGCCAGCACCCAGGGCTCCTACGAGCAGTACTTC.

The chain uses TRBV7-2 and TRBJ2-1; no reliable D call. Trimming took off 4 bases at V and 12 bases at J, with 13 bases between the two ends. This CDR3 has 12 residues. CDR1 and CDR2 (germline): SGHTA, FQGNSA. CDR3 bases: TGTGCCAGCAGCTCGATCCCCAGACGGCAGTTCTTC. Translating it yields CASSSIPRRQFF.

The rearrangement uses TRBV18 and TRBJ2-1; 8 nucleotides line up with TRBD2. This CDR3 has 15 residues. The germline gives CDR1 KGHSH, CDR2 LQKENI. With V trimmed by 2 bases and J by 8 bases, 8 bases remained unmatched. The DNA for the CDR3 is TGTGCCAGCTCACCAGCGGGGGGCTCGAATCATGAGCAGTTCTTC. Amino acids: CASSPAGGSNHEQFF.

The V call is TRBV7-6, the J call TRBJ2-5; 9 bases are a match to TRBD1. There are 14 residues in the CDR3. Germline V gene lookup returns CDR1 SGHVS and CDR2 FNYEAQ. V was pared by 5 bases and J by 5 bases, with 6 bases of the junction left unmatched. In DNA form, the CDR3 reads TGTGCCAGCAGCAAACAGGGGGCGCGGGAGACCCAGTACTTC. This translates into CASSKQGARETQYF. Supplemented by reference TRBV7-6 and TRBJ2-5, the full variable domain reads GAGVSQSPRYKVTKRGQDVALRCDPISGHVSLYWYRQALGQGPEFLTYFNYEAQQDKSGLPNDRFSAERPEGSISTLTIQRTEQRDSAMYRCASSKQGARETQYFGPGTRLLVL.

The chain has TRBV5-4 and TRBJ1-1, with D unresolved. The V gene lost 0 bases and the J gene lost 7 bases, with 10 bases spanning the gap. Germline V CDR1 and CDR2: SGHNT, YYREEE (reference sequence). This CDR3 is 13 amino acids long. The DNA for the CDR3 is TGTGCCAGCAGCTTGGCCGGGAGAAATGAAGCTTTCTTT. Its translation: CASSLAGRNEAFF.

This chain links TRBV7-9 with TRBJ2-2; 11 bases agree with TRBD2. J was trimmed by 1 base and V by 7 bases; bases with no gene match: 5. CDR3 size: 16 residues. Germline V gene lookup returns CDR1 SEHNR and CDR2 FQNEAQ (reference sequence). The CDR3 nucleotides read TGTGCCAGCATCATTCTAGCGGGGGGGAACACCGGGGAGCTGTTTTTT. Translated, it gives CASIILAGGNTGELFF. Filled out from reference TRBV7-9 and TRBJ2-2, the complete variable domain reads DTGVSQNPRHKITKRGQNVTFRCDPISEHNRLYWYRQTLGQGPEFLTYFQNEAQLEKSRLLSDRFSAERPKGSFSTLEIQRTEQGDSAMYLCASIILAGGNTGELFFGEGSRLTVL.

J is TRBJ2-1 and V is TRBV5-1; TRBD2 might be the D (5 bases). This CDR3 has 14 amino acids. The germline CDR1 and CDR2 sequences are SGHRS and YFSETQ. Trimming stripped 4 bases from V and 7 bases from J, with 15 bases between. The CDR3 reads CASSLGNPGNEQFF. The CDR3 DNA follows: TGCGCCAGCAGCCTGGGAAATCCGGGGAATGAGCAGTTCTTC.

A remark on this clone: A junction end diverges from the germline sequence, so it may reflect a read error. V usage is TRBV7-8 and J usage is TRBJ1-1; D gene ambiguous. The CDR3 is 15 amino acids. Germline values: CDR1 SGHVS, CDR2 FQNEAQ. The CDR3 DNA sequence: TGTGCCAGCAGCCTAAACCCATCACGGAACGCTGAAGCTTTCTTT. This encodes CASSLNPSRNAEAFF.

V and J are TRBV11-2 and TRBJ1-2; D call uncertain. Germline CDR1 SGHAT, CDR2 FQNNGV. The CDR3 loop spans 13 amino acids. Trimming cost V 0 bases and J 7 bases, with 9 bases left between them. CDR3 bases: TGTGCCAGCAGCTTAGATTGGACTTCTGGCTACACCTTC. As protein: CASSLDWTSGYTF.

The V gene is TRBV19, the J gene TRBJ2-5, with D possibly being TRBD1 (5 bases). The ends were cut back, 10 bases at V and 5 bases at J, with 20 bases in the middle. Germline lookup yields CDR1 LNHDA and CDR2 SQIVND (reference sequence). This CDR3 spans 14 amino acids. The CDR3 is CATQAGKGRETQYF. The CDR3 region has the DNA TGTGCCACCCAGGCAGGGAAGGGTCGGGAGACCCAGTACTTC.

The chain couples TRBV5-6 to TRBJ2-5; TRBD1 might be the D (6 bases). With 3 bases removed from V and 3 bases from J, the gap between germline ends came to 18 bases. The CDR3 length is 16 residues. Germline CDR1 SGHDT, CDR2 YYEEEE. CDR3 loop: CASSSPTGATEETQYF. CDR3 sequence (DNA): TGTGCCAGCAGCTCCCCGACAGGTGCGACGGAAGAGACCCAGTACTTC.

Worth noting for this clone: This sample includes further DNA sequences coding for the same CDR3. The V call is TRBV5-1, the J call TRBJ2-2; a possible D gene is TRBD1 (6 bases). The V and J ends lost 2 bases and 1 base respectively, with 9 bases between them. In germline, CDR1 is SGHRS, CDR2 YFSETQ. There are 15 residues in the CDR3. The CDR3 DNA sequence: TGCGCCAGCAGCTTAGGGGGACGGAACACCGGGGAGCTGTTTTTT. Translating it yields CASSLGGRNTGELFF.

Comments on this clone: A read error may be the cause here, since a much bigger clone is one base away. The chain combines TRBV7-9 with TRBJ1-3, with 8 bases aligning to TRBD1. The CDR3 has 19 residues. CDR1 and CDR2 from the germline V gene are SEHNR and FQNEAQ (reference sequence). The CDR3 nucleotides read TGTGTCAGCAGCTCGGGCCGGGACAGGAGACCCCTCTCTGGAAACACCATATATTTT. Encoded protein: CVSSSGRDRRPLSGNTIYF.

The chain links TRBV19 to TRBJ1-2; 7 bases are a match to TRBD1. From germline, CDR1 is LNHDA and CDR2 SQIVND (reference sequence). With V trimmed by 6 bases and J by 4 bases, 8 bases remained unmatched. The CDR3 covers 14 residues. Written as DNA, the CDR3 is TGTGCCAGTAGCCCACCGGGACAGACCTATGGCTACACCTTC. As protein: CASSPPGQTYGYTF.

The V and J genes are TRBV11-2 and TRBJ2-1, with 9 positions matching TRBD1. Trimming removed 3 bases from V and 8 bases from J; junction bases left unmatched: 8. This CDR3 is 15 amino acids long. Germline assignment: CDR1 SGHAT and CDR2 FQNNGV. The chain's CDR3 is CASSFRGQGLDEQFF. In nucleotides, the CDR3 is TGTGCCAGCAGCTTTAGGGGACAGGGCCTCGATGAGCAGTTCTTC.

CDR3 region: CASSGQGVNSPLHF. The DNA of the CDR3 is TGCGCCAGCAGTGGACAGGGTGTTAATTCACCCCTCCACTTT. The rearrangement joins TRBV10-2 to TRBJ1-6, with 7 bases lining up with TRBD1. The junction had 3 bases not matched to a gene; V was cut back by 4 bases and J by 6 bases. The CDR3 sequence is 14 residues long. Per germline, CDR1 WSHSY and CDR2 SAAADI.

This sequence joins TRBV13 and TRBJ2-1; tentatively, D is TRBD1 (5 bases). Per the germline V gene, CDR1 is PRHDT and CDR2 is FYEKMQ (reference sequence). The CDR3 totals 14 residues. V was pared by 7 bases and J by 2 bases, with 12 bases between. The CDR3, as DNA: TGTGCCAGCAATAGGCGACAGACCTACAATGAGCAGTTCTTC. Encoded protein: CASNRRQTYNEQFF.

The chain combines TRBV18 with TRBJ2-2; no firm D call. The V end lost 2 bases, the J end lost 4 bases, and 5 bases lay between the germline ends. Germline CDR1 is KGHSH and CDR2 is LQKENI. This CDR3 comprises 13 residues. CDR3 amino acids: CASSPSGTGELFF. CDR3 DNA sequence: TGTGCCAGCTCACCATCCGGCACCGGGGAGCTGTTTTTT.